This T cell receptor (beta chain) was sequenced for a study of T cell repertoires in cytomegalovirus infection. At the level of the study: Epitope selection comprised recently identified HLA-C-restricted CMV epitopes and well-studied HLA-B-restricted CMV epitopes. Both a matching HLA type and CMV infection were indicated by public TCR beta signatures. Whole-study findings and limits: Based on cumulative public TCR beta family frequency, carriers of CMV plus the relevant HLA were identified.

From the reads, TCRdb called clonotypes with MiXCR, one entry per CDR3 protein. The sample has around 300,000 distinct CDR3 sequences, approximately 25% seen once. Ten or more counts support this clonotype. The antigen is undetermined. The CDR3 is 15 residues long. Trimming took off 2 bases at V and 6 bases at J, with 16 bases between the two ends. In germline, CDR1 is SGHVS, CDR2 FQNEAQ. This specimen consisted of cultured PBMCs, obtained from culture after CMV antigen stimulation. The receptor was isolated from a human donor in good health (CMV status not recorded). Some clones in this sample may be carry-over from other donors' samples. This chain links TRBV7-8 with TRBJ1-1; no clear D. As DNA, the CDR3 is TGTGCCAGCAGCTTAAAGACGGGAGTACAGCCTGAAGCTTTCTTT. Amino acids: CASSLKTGVQPEAFF. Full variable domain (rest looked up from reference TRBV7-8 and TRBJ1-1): GAGVSQSPRYKVAKRGQDVALRCDPISGHVSLFWYQQALGQGPEFLTYFQNEAQLDKSGLPSDRFFAERPEGSVSTLKIQRTQQEDSAVYLCASSLKTGVQPEAFFGQGTRLTVV.